This TCR beta chain was identified in a study of blood T cell repertoires in COVID-19. Background on the study: Sources were T cells, B-cell-depleted T cells, or PBMCs; the material itself was cDNA or gDNA.

As originally analysed: Amplification from reference gene primers served as the basis for estimated nucleated cell counts. Profiling relied on immunoSEQ multiplex PCR, and the TCRdb table lists in-frame clones only, not all of them. The V and J calls and clone size were taken over from that table, and D and trimming were inferred from the DNA. The sample carries 300,000 or so clones, roughly 86% recorded once. The CDR3 has 14 residues. Per germline, CDR1 GTSNPN and CDR2 SVGIG (reference sequence). V lost 3 bases, J lost 8 bases, and 9 bases stayed unmatched. The chain links TRBV30 to TRBJ2-3; TRBD1 aligns across 9 bases. This receptor was obtained from a man between 65 and 79 years old with acute or convalescent COVID-19. The sequencing sample was made of peripheral blood. The chain's CDR3 is CAWRWGQGLATQYF. CDR3 coding DNA: TGTGCCTGGAGATGGGGACAGGGCTTGGCTACGCAGTATTTT.